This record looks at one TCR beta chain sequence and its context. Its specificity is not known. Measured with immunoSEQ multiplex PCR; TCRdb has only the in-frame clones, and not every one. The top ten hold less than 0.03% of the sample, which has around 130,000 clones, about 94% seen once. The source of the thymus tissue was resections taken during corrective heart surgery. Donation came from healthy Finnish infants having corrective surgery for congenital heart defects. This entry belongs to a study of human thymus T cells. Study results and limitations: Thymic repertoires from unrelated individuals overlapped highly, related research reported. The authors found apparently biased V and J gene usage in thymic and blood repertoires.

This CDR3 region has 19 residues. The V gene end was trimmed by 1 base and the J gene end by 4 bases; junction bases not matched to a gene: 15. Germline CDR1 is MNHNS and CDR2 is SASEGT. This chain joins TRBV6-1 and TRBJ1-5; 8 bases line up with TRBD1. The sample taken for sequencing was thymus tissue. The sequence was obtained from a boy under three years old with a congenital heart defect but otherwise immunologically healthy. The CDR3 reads CASSEGPDREPRLNQPQHF. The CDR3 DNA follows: TGTGCCAGCAGTGAAGGGCCGGACAGGGAGCCCAGACTTAATCAGCCCCAGCATTTT.